The next 13 T cell receptor beta chains were all read from a single sample in a study of blood T cell repertoires in COVID-19. Sequenced by immunoSEQ multiplex PCR; TCRdb stores in-frame clones only, minus some. This table has 70,000 to 80,000 clones, over 80% appearing once. The sequenced sample was peripheral blood. All receptors come from a woman of 80 years or more with acute or convalescent COVID-19.

This clone was counted a single time. The chain is built from TRBV27 and TRBJ2-2; D is possibly TRBD2 (5 bases). V lost 2 bases and J 4 bases, leaving 11 bases between the germline ends. This CDR3 comprises 15 residues. The V gene's germline CDR1 is MNHEY and CDR2 SMNVEV (reference sequence). The CDR3 bases are TGTGCCAGCAGTTTACAGGACGGGGTCACCGGGGAGCTGTTTTTT. Its translation: CASSLQDGVTGELFF.

V is TRBV4-1 and J is TRBJ2-1, with TRBD2 identical over 9 bases. Germline CDR1 reads MGHRA; CDR2 reads YSYEKL. The CDR3 length is 18 residues. Unmatched junction bases numbered 9, after V lost 1 base and J lost 2 bases. As DNA, the CDR3 is TGCGCCAGCAGCCAAGGACGTATAGCGGGAGTGGCCTACAATGAGCAGTTCTTC. As protein: CASSQGRIAGVAYNEQFF.

This clone showed up just a few times. The chain employs TRBV6-5 and TRBJ2-7; tentatively, D is TRBD1 (5 bases). The CDR3 spans 11 residues. V gave up 7 bases and J gave up 5 bases, with 9 bases separating them. Germline V gene sequence: CDR1 MNHEY, CDR2 SVGAGI. For the CDR3, the DNA is TGTGCCAGCACAGGGCTGGACGAGCAGTACTTC. This gives the protein CASTGLDEQYF.

The chain is built from TRBV12-3 or TRBV12-4 and TRBJ2-3; maybe TRBD2 (5 bases). V lost 3 bases and J lost 4, with 8 bases in between. The CDR3 covers 13 residues. CDR3 residues: CASSLSSPDTQYF. CDR3 sequence (DNA): TGTGCCAGCAGTTTGTCTAGCCCAGATACGCAGTATTTT.

The chain combines TRBV5-1 with TRBJ2-7; a weak D match, TRBD2 (7 bases). The CDR3 has 13 residues. The V and J ends lost 4 bases and 7 bases respectively, with 15 bases between them. CDR1 is SGHRS and CDR2 is YFSETQ in the germline V gene. The CDR3 DNA is TGCGCCAGCAGCCCTCGGGGGGCGGAGGAGCAGTACTTC. Protein sequence: CASSPRGAEEQYF.

The V gene is TRBV19, the J gene TRBJ2-2; D may be TRBD1 (6 bases). Looked up from germline, CDR1 is LNHDA and CDR2 is SQIVND (reference sequence). V lost 5 bases, J lost 6 bases, and 16 bases lay in between. There are 15 residues in the CDR3. DNA for the CDR3: TGTGCCAGTAGTGGGCAGGGGCGTACGGCCGGGGAGCTGTTTTTT. Its protein product is CASSGQGRTAGELFF. Looking up the rest from reference TRBV19 and TRBJ2-2 gives the full variable domain: DGGITQSPKYLFRKEGQNVTLSCEQNLNHDAMYWYRQDPGQGLRLIYYSQIVNDFQKGDIAEGYSVSREKKESFPLTVTSAQKNPTAFYLCASSGQGRTAGELFFGEGSRLTVL.

The chain couples TRBV7-9 to TRBJ2-1; no clear D gene. V lost 2 bases and J lost 12, with 11 bases in between. The CDR3 totals 12 residues. Germline V CDR1 and CDR2: SEHNR, FQNEAQ (reference sequence). CDR3 bases: TGTGCCAGCAGCTTAATCGTTTTGTGGCAGTTCTTC. This sequence encodes CASSLIVLWQFF.

This clone has just a few counts. The chain links TRBV3-1 (or the pseudogene TRBV3-2) to TRBJ2-7, with 14 nucleotides matching TRBD2. Germline assignment: CDR1 LGHDT and CDR2 YNNKEL (reference sequence). There are 18 residues in the CDR3. V gave up 0 bases and J gave up 5 bases; unmatched junction bases: 9. CDR3: CASSQDPWTSGRFNEQYF. Written as DNA, the CDR3 is TGTGCCAGCAGCCAAGACCCCTGGACTAGCGGGAGGTTCAACGAGCAGTACTTC.

V and J are TRBV7-2 and TRBJ2-1, with TRBD1 matching over 11 bases. Germline V gives CDR1 SGHTA, CDR2 FQGNSA. The CDR3 covers 16 residues. J gave up 7 bases and V 6 bases, and 11 bases lay outside the gene matches. The DNA of the CDR3 is TGTGCCAGCAGTTCCTCCGGGACAGGGGGTACAAATGAGCAGTTCTTC. This codes for CASSSSGTGGTNEQFF.

The chain recombines TRBV9 with TRBJ1-4; TRBD1 matches at 9 bases. The CDR3 is 15 residues long. Germline CDR1 reads SGDLS; CDR2 reads YYNGEE. Trimming cost V 4 bases and J 5 bases; bases outside gene matches: 6. The CDR3 protein is CASSPTGQGNEKLFF. In nucleotides, the CDR3 is TGTGCCAGCAGCCCAACCGGACAGGGGAATGAAAAACTGTTTTTT.

V gene TRBV24-1 combines with J gene TRBJ2-5; D possibly corresponds to TRBD2 (7 bases). This CDR3 contains 15 residues. Germline lookup yields CDR1 KGHDR and CDR2 SFDVKD. Between the trimmed V and J ends, which lost 4 bases and 2 bases, there was a span of 13 bases. This CDR3 reads CATSDPGGTQETQYF. The CDR3 bases are TGTGCCACCAGTGACCCCGGGGGGACACAAGAGACCCAGTACTTC.

This clone was picked up a small number of times. The V gene is TRBV15, the J gene TRBJ2-3; maybe TRBD2 (5 bases). From germline, CDR1 is LNHNV and CDR2 YYDKDF (reference sequence). The V and J ends lost 0 bases and 2 bases respectively, with 12 bases between them. The CDR3 sequence is 16 residues long. The CDR3 DNA follows: TGTGCCACCAGCAGAGAATCACTAGTCCCCACAGATACGCAGTATTTT. It codes for CATSRESLVPTDTQYF.

The chain uses TRBV30 and TRBJ2-1, with 7 bases aligning to TRBD1. CDR1 and CDR2 (germline): GTSNPN, SVGIG (reference sequence). The CDR3 is made up of 15 amino acids. Losses at the gene ends were 1 base for V and 1 base for J; bases not matched to a gene: 4. CDR3 protein: CAWSEGRGSYNEQFF. As DNA, the CDR3 is TGTGCCTGGAGTGAGGGCAGGGGGTCCTACAATGAGCAGTTCTTC.